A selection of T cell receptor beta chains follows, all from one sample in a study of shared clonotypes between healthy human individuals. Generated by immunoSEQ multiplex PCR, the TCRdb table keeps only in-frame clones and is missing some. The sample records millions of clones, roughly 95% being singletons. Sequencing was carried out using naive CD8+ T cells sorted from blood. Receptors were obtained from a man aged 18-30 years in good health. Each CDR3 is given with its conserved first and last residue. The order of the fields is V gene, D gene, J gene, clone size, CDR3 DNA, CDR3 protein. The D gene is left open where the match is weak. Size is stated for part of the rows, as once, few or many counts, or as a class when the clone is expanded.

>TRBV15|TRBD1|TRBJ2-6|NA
TGTGCCACCGCGTTAGGACAGGTGCTCTCTGGGGCCAACGTCCTGACTTTC
CATALGQVLSGANVLTF
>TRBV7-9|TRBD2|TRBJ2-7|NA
TGTGCCAGCAGCTCTGTCCCAGCGGGAGGTACTTACGAGCAGTACTTC
CASSSVPAGGTYEQYF
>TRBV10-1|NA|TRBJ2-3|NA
TGCGCCAGCAGATCCGACGCAGGGGATACGCAGTATTTT
CASRSDAGDTQYF
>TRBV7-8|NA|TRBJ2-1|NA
TGTGCCAGCAGCTTAGAGGACAGCAATGAGCAGTTCTTC
CASSLEDSNEQFF
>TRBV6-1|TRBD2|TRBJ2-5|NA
TGTGCCAGCAGTGAACCCGGGACTAGCGGCCAAGAGACCCAGTACTTC
CASSEPGTSGQETQYF
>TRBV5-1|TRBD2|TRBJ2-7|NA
TGCGCCAGCAGCTTTGGGCTAGCGGGAGACTACGAGCAGTACTTC
CASSFGLAGDYEQYF
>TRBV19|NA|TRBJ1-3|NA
TGTGCCAGTAGTCTGGTTTCTGGAAACACCATATATTTT
CASSLVSGNTIYF
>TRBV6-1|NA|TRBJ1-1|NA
TGTGCCGGAAGACAATACAACACTGAAGCTTTCTTT
CAGRQYNTEAFF
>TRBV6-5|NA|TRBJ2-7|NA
TGTGCCAGCAGTTACCGGACGGACTCTTACGAGCAGTACTTC
CASSYRTDSYEQYF
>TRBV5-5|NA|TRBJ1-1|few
TGTGCCAGCAGCTTGGACCTGAACACTGAAGCTTTCTTT
CASSLDLNTEAFF
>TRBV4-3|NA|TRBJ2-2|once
TGCGCCAGCAGCCAAGATGGCGAGGGGGCGAACACCGGGGAGCTGTTTTTT
CASSQDGEGANTGELFF
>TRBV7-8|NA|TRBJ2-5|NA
TGTGCCAGCCAGACCCCTGAGGGTCTAGAGACCCAGTACTTC
CASQTPEGLETQYF
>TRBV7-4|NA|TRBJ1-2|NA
TGTGCCAGCAGCCTGTTTGCTCGAAAGACCTATGGCTACACCTTC
CASSLFARKTYGYTF
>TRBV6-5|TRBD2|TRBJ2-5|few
TGTGCCAGCAGTTCATTAACTAGCGGACAAGAGACCCAGTACTTC
CASSSLTSGQETQYF
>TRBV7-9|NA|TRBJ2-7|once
TGTGCCAGCAGCTTAGAGCGGGTTTCCTACGAGCAGTACTTC
CASSLERVSYEQYF
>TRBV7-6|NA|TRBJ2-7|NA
TGTGCCAGCAGCTTAGCGGACAGCTACGAGCAGTACTTC
CASSLADSYEQYF
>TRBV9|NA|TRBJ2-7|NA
TGTGCCAGCAGCGCTACCCCCAGTGGGGTCTACGAGCAGTACTTC
CASSATPSGVYEQYF
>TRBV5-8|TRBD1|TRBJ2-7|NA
TGTGCCAGCAGCTTACGACAGGGGTCAGGCTACGAGCAGTACTTC
CASSLRQGSGYEQYF
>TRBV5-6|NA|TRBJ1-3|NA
TGTGCCAGCAGCTTGTCGCTCGAAAACACCATATATTTT
CASSLSLENTIYF
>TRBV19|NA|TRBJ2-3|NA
TGTGCCACCCTCGGCCGCACAGATACGCAGTATTTT
CATLGRTDTQYF
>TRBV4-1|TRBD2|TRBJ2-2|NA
TGCGCCAGCAGCCTTTTTAGCGGGACGAACACCGGGGAGCTGTTTTTT
CASSLFSGTNTGELFF
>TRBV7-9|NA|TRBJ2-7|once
TGTGCCAGCAGCGGACCGGTCTCCTACGAGCAGTACTTC
CASSGPVSYEQYF
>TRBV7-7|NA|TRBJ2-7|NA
TGTGCTAGCAGCCCCGGGACGGATACCTACGAGCAGTACTTC
CASSPGTDTYEQYF
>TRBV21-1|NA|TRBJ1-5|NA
TGTGCCAGCAGCAAAGCGGGGGCGTGGAGGGGATCGGGCAATCAGCCCCAGCATTTT
CASSKAGAWRGSGNQPQHF
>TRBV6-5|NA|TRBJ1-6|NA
TGTGCCAGCAGTTACTCCAGGGAGGGAAATTCACCCCTCCACTTT
CASSYSREGNSPLHF
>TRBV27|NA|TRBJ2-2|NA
TGTGCCAGCAGTTTGGAGGGTAACACCGGGGAGCTGTTTTTT
CASSLEGNTGELFF
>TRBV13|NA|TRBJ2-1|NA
TGTGCCAGCAGCTTAGATTGGGGGACGAACTACAATGAGCAGTTCTTC
CASSLDWGTNYNEQFF
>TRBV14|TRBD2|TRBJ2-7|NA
TGTGCCAGCAGTCTGGGGGGGATGCAGTACTTC
CASSLGGMQYF
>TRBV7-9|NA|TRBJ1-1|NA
TGTGCCAGCAGTTACCTCGAGGGTCGGACTGAAGCTTTCTTT
CASSYLEGRTEAFF
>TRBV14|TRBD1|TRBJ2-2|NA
TGTGCCAGCAGCCCGGGACAGGCGACGAACACCGGGGAGCTGTTTTTT
CASSPGQATNTGELFF
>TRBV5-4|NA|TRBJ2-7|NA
TGTGCCAGCAGCTTGGAGGCCCGAGGGCAGTACTTC
CASSLEARGQYF
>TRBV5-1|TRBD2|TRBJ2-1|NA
TGCGCCAGCAGCTCGCCACTAGCGGGAGGGTACAATGAGCAGTTCTTC
CASSSPLAGGYNEQFF
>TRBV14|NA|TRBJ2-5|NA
TGTGCCAGCAGCCAATGGCAGGACGTAGAGACCCAGTACTTC
CASSQWQDVETQYF
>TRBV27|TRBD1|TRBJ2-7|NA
TGTGCCAGCCGCACTAGACAGGGTCACTACGAGCAGTACTTC
CASRTRQGHYEQYF
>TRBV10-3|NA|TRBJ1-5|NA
TGTGCCATCAGTGAGCGGGGGATGGGCAATCAGCCCCAGCATTTT
CAISERGMGNQPQHF
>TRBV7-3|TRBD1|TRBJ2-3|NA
TGTGCCAGCAGCTTGGACAGGGGAGATACGCAGTATTTT
CASSLDRGDTQYF
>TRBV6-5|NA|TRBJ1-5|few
TGTGCCAGCAGTTCGGGCCTTGGGGATCAGCCCCAGCATTTT
CASSSGLGDQPQHF
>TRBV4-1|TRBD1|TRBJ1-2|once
TGCGCCAGCAGCCAAGACATCCCCGACAGGGGCCTTGGCTACACCTTC
CASSQDIPDRGLGYTF
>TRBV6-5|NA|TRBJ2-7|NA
TGTGCCAGCAGTTACTCCCAGGGTTACGAGCAGTACTTC
CASSYSQGYEQYF
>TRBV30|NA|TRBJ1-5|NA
TGTGCCTGGAGCTCAAGAGGGGGTAGCAATCAGCCCCAGCATTTT
CAWSSRGGSNQPQHF
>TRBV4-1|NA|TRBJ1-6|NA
TGCGCCAGCAGCCAGCACACACTACCTTCTCATAATTCACCCCTCCACTTT
CASSQHTLPSHNSPLHF
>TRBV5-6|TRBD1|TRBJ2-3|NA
TGTGCCAGCAGCTTGGATTTGACAGGGGGCCTCACAGATACGCAGTATTTT
CASSLDLTGGLTDTQYF
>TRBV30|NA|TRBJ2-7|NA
TGTGCCTGGAGTGTACTGGGTGACGAGCAGTACTTC
CAWSVLGDEQYF
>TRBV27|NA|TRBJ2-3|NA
TGTGCCAGCAGCGAGGGGGGGACCACAGATACGCAGTATTTT
CASSEGGTTDTQYF
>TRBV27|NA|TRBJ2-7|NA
TGTGCCAGCAGCCTCCGGGACCCCCGGGGCGAGCAGTACTTC
CASSLRDPRGEQYF
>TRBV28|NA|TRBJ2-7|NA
TGTGCCAGCAGGGGGGTTTTTTACGAGCAGTACTTC
CASRGVFYEQYF
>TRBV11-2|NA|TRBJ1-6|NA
TGTGCCAGCAGCCCCCTCCGGGACTATAATTCACCCCTCCACTTT
CASSPLRDYNSPLHF
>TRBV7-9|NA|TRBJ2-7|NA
TGTGCCAGCAGCTTAGAGGGACAAGCCTACGAGCAGTACTTC
CASSLEGQAYEQYF
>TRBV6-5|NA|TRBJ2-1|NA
TGTGCCAGCAGCAGCCGGGACCACAATGAGCAGTTCTTC
CASSSRDHNEQFF
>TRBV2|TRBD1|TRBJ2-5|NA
TGTGCCAGCAGTCTCCCCGGGACAGGGCTCCAAGAGACCCAGTACTTC
CASSLPGTGLQETQYF
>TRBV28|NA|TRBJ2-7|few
TGTGCCAGCAGTTTAGCAGGGGATGGCGAGCAGTACTTC
CASSLAGDGEQYF
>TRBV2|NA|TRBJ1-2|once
TGTGCCAGGTTATGGGAACAGGGAGGTGGCTACACCTTC
CARLWEQGGGYTF